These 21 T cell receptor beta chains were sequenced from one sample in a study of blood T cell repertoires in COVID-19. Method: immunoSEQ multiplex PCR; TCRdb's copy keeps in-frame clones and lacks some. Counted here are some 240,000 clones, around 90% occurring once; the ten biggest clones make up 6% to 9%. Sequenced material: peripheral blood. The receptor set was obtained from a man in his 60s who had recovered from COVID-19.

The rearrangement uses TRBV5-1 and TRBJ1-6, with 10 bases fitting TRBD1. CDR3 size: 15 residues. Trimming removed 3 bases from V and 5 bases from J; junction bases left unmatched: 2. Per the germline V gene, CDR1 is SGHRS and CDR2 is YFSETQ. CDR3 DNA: TGCGCCAGCAGCTCGGACAGGGGGAATAATTCACCCCTCCACTTT. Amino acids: CASSSDRGNNSPLHF. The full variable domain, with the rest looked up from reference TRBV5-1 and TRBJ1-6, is KAGVTQTPRYLIKTRGQQVTLSCSPISGHRSVSWYQQTPGQGLQFLFEYFSETQRNKGNFPGRFSGRQFSNSRSEMNVSTLELGDSALYLCASSSDRGNNSPLHFGNGTRLTVT.

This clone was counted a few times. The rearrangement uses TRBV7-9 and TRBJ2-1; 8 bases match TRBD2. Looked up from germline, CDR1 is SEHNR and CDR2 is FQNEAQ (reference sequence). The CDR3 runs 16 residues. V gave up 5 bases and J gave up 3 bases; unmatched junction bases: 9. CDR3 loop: CASSQGSGGLYNEQFF. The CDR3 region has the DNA TGTGCCAGCAGCCAGGGATCGGGGGGGCTCTACAATGAGCAGTTCTTC.

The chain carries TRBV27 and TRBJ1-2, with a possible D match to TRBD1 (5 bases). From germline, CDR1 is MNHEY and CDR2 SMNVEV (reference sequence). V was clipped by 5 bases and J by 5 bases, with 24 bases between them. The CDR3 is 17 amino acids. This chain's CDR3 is CASSRRESGRVGYGYTF. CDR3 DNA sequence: TGTGCCAGCAGTCGTCGCGAGAGTGGCAGGGTAGGGTATGGCTACACCTTC.

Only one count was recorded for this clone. The CDR3 DNA is TGTGCCTGGAGTGTACACGGGACAGGGAATCTCTGGAATTCACCCCTCCACTTT. Translated: CAWSVHGTGNLWNSPLHF. J is TRBJ1-6 and V is TRBV30, with 9 bases identical to TRBD1. Trimming took 0 bases from V and 7 from J; bases not matched to a gene: 13. The CDR3 runs to 18 residues. Germline values: CDR1 GTSNPN, CDR2 SVGIG (reference sequence).

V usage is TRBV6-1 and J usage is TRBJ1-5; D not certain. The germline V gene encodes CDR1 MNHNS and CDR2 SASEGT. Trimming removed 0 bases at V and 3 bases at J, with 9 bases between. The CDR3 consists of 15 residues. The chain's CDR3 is CASSEARLINQPQHF. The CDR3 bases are TGTGCCAGCAGTGAAGCGCGGCTGATCAATCAGCCCCAGCATTTT.

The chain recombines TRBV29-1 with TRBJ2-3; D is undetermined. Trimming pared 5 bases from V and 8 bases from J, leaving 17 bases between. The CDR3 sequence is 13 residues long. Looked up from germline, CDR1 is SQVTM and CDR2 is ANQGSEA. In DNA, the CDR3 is TGCAGCGTTAAGGAGCAAGTCGACGGTACGCAGTATTTT. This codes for CSVKEQVDGTQYF.

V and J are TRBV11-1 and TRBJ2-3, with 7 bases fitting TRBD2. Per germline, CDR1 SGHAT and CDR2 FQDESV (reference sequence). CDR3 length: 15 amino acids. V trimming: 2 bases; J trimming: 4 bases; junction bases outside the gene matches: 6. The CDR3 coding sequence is TGTGCCAGCAGCTTAAAAGCGGGGAGTCCAGATACGCAGTATTTT. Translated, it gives CASSLKAGSPDTQYF.

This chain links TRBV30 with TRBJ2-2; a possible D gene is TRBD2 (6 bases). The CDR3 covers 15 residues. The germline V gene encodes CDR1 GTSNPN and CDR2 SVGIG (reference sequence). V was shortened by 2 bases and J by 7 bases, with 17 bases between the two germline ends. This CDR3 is CAWSPHRGWGGELFF. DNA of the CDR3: TGTGCCTGGAGTCCCCACCGGGGGTGGGGCGGGGAGCTGTTTTTT. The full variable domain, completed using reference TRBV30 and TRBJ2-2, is SQTIHQWPATLVQPVGSPLSLECTVEGTSNPNLYWYRQAAGRGLQLLFYSVGIGQISSEVPQNLSASRPQDRQFILSSKKLLLSDSGFYLCAWSPHRGWGGELFFGEGSRLTVL.

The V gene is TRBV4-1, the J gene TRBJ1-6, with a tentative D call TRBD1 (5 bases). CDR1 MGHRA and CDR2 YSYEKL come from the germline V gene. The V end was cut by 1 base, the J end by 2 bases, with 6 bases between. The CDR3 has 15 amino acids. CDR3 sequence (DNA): TGCGCCAGCAGCCAAGCACAGGCCTATAATTCACCCCTCCACTTT. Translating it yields CASSQAQAYNSPLHF.

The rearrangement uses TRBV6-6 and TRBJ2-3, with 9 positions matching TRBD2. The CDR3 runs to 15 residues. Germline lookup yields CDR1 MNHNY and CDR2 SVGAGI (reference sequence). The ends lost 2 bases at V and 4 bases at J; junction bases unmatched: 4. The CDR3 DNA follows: TGTGCCAGCAGTTACGGTAGCGGGGGACCAGATACGCAGTATTTT. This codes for CASSYGSGGPDTQYF.

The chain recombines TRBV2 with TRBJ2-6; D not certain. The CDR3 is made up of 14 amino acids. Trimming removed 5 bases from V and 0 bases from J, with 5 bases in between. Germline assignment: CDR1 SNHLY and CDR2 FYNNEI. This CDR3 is CASSIDSGANVLTF. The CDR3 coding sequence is TGTGCCAGCAGTATAGACTCTGGGGCCAACGTCCTGACTTTC. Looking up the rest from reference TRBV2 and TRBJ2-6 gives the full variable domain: EPEVTQTPSHQVTQMGQEVILRCVPISNHLYFYWYRQILGQKVEFLVSFYNNEISEKSEIFDDQFSVERPDGSNFTLKIRSTKLEDSAMYFCASSIDSGANVLTFGAGSRLTVL.

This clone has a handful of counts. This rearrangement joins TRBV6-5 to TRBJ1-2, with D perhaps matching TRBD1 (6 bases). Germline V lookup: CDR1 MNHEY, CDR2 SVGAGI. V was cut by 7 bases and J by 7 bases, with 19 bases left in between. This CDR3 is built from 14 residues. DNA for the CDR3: TGTGCCAGCATGAAGTACCAGGGGCTGGGTGGCTACACCTTC. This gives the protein CASMKYQGLGGYTF.

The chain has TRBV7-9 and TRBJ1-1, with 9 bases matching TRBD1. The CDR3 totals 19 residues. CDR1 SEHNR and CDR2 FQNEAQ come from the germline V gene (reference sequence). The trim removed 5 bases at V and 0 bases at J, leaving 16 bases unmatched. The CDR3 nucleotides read TGTGCCAGCAGCGAACTAGGCGGGACAGGGAAGGGTCTGAACACTGAAGCTTTCTTT. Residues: CASSELGGTGKGLNTEAFF. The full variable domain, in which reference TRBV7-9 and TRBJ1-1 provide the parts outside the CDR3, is DTGVSQNPRHKITKRGQNVTFRCDPISEHNRLYWYRQTLGQGPEFLTYFQNEAQLEKSRLLSDRFSAERPKGSFSTLEIQRTEQGDSAMYLCASSELGGTGKGLNTEAFFGQGTRLTVV.

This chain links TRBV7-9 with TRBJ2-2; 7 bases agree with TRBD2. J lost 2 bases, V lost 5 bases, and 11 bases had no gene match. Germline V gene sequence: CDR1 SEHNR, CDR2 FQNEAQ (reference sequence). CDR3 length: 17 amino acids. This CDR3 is CASSPPPRTRNTGELFF. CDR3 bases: TGTGCCAGCAGCCCTCCCCCCCGGACTAGAAACACCGGGGAGCTGTTTTTT.

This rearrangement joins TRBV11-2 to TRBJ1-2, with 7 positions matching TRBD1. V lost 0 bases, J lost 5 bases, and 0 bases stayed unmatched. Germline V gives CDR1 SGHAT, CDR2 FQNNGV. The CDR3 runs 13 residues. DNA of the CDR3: TGTGCCAGCAGCTTAGAGGGACAGTATGGCTACACCTTC. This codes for CASSLEGQYGYTF.

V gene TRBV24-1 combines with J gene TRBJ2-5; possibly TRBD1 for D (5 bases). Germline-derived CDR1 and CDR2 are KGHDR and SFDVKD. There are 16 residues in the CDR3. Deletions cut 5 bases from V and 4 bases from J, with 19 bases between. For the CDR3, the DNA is TGTGCCACCAGTGCCCTAGGACAAGGCCCGGGAGAGACCCAGTACTTC. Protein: CATSALGQGPGETQYF.

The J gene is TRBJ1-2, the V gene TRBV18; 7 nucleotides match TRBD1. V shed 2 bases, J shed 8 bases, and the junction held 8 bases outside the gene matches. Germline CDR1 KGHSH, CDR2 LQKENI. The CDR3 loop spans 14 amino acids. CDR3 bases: TGTGCCAGCTCACCATCGACCGGGACAGAGGGCTACACCTTC. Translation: CASSPSTGTEGYTF. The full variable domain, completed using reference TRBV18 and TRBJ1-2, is NAGVMQNPRHLVRRRGQEARLRCSPMKGHSHVYWYRQLPEEGLKFMVYLQKENIIDESGMPKERFSAEFPKEGPSILRIQQVVRGDSAAYFCASSPSTGTEGYTFGSGTRLTVV.

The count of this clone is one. The CDR3 here is CASSPAAANTEAFF. The DNA for the CDR3 is TGCGCCAGCAGCCCGGCGGCAGCTAACACTGAAGCTTTCTTT. The chain joins TRBV5-1 to TRBJ1-1; no reliable D call. The CDR3 spans 14 residues. CDR1 is SGHRS, CDR2 YFSETQ, per germline. V dropped 4 bases and J dropped 2 bases, with 12 bases sitting between them.

The CDR3 nucleotides are TGTGCCAGCTCCCGACAAGCCCAAGAGACCCAGTACTTC. It yields the protein CASSRQAQETQYF. J is TRBJ2-5 and V is TRBV18; D ambiguous. CDR3 length: 13 amino acids. Per the germline V gene, CDR1 is KGHSH and CDR2 is LQKENI. V lost 6 bases to trimming and J lost 1 base, with 9 bases between them.

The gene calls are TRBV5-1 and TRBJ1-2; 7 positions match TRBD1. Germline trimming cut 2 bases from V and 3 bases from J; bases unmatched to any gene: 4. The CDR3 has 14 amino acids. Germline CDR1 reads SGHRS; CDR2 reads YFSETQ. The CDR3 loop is CASSLRGLDYGYTF. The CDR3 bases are TGCGCCAGCAGCTTAAGGGGGCTTGACTATGGCTACACCTTC. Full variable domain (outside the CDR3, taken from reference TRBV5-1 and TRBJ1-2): KAGVTQTPRYLIKTRGQQVTLSCSPISGHRSVSWYQQTPGQGLQFLFEYFSETQRNKGNFPGRFSGRQFSNSRSEMNVSTLELGDSALYLCASSLRGLDYGYTFGSGTRLTVV.

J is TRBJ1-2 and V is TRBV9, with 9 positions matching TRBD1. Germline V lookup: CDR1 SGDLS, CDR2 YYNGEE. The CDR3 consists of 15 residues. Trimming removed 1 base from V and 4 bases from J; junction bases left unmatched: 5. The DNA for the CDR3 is TGTGCCAGCAGCGTATTACAGGGGGCGGCCTATGGCTACACCTTC. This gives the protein CASSVLQGAAYGYTF.